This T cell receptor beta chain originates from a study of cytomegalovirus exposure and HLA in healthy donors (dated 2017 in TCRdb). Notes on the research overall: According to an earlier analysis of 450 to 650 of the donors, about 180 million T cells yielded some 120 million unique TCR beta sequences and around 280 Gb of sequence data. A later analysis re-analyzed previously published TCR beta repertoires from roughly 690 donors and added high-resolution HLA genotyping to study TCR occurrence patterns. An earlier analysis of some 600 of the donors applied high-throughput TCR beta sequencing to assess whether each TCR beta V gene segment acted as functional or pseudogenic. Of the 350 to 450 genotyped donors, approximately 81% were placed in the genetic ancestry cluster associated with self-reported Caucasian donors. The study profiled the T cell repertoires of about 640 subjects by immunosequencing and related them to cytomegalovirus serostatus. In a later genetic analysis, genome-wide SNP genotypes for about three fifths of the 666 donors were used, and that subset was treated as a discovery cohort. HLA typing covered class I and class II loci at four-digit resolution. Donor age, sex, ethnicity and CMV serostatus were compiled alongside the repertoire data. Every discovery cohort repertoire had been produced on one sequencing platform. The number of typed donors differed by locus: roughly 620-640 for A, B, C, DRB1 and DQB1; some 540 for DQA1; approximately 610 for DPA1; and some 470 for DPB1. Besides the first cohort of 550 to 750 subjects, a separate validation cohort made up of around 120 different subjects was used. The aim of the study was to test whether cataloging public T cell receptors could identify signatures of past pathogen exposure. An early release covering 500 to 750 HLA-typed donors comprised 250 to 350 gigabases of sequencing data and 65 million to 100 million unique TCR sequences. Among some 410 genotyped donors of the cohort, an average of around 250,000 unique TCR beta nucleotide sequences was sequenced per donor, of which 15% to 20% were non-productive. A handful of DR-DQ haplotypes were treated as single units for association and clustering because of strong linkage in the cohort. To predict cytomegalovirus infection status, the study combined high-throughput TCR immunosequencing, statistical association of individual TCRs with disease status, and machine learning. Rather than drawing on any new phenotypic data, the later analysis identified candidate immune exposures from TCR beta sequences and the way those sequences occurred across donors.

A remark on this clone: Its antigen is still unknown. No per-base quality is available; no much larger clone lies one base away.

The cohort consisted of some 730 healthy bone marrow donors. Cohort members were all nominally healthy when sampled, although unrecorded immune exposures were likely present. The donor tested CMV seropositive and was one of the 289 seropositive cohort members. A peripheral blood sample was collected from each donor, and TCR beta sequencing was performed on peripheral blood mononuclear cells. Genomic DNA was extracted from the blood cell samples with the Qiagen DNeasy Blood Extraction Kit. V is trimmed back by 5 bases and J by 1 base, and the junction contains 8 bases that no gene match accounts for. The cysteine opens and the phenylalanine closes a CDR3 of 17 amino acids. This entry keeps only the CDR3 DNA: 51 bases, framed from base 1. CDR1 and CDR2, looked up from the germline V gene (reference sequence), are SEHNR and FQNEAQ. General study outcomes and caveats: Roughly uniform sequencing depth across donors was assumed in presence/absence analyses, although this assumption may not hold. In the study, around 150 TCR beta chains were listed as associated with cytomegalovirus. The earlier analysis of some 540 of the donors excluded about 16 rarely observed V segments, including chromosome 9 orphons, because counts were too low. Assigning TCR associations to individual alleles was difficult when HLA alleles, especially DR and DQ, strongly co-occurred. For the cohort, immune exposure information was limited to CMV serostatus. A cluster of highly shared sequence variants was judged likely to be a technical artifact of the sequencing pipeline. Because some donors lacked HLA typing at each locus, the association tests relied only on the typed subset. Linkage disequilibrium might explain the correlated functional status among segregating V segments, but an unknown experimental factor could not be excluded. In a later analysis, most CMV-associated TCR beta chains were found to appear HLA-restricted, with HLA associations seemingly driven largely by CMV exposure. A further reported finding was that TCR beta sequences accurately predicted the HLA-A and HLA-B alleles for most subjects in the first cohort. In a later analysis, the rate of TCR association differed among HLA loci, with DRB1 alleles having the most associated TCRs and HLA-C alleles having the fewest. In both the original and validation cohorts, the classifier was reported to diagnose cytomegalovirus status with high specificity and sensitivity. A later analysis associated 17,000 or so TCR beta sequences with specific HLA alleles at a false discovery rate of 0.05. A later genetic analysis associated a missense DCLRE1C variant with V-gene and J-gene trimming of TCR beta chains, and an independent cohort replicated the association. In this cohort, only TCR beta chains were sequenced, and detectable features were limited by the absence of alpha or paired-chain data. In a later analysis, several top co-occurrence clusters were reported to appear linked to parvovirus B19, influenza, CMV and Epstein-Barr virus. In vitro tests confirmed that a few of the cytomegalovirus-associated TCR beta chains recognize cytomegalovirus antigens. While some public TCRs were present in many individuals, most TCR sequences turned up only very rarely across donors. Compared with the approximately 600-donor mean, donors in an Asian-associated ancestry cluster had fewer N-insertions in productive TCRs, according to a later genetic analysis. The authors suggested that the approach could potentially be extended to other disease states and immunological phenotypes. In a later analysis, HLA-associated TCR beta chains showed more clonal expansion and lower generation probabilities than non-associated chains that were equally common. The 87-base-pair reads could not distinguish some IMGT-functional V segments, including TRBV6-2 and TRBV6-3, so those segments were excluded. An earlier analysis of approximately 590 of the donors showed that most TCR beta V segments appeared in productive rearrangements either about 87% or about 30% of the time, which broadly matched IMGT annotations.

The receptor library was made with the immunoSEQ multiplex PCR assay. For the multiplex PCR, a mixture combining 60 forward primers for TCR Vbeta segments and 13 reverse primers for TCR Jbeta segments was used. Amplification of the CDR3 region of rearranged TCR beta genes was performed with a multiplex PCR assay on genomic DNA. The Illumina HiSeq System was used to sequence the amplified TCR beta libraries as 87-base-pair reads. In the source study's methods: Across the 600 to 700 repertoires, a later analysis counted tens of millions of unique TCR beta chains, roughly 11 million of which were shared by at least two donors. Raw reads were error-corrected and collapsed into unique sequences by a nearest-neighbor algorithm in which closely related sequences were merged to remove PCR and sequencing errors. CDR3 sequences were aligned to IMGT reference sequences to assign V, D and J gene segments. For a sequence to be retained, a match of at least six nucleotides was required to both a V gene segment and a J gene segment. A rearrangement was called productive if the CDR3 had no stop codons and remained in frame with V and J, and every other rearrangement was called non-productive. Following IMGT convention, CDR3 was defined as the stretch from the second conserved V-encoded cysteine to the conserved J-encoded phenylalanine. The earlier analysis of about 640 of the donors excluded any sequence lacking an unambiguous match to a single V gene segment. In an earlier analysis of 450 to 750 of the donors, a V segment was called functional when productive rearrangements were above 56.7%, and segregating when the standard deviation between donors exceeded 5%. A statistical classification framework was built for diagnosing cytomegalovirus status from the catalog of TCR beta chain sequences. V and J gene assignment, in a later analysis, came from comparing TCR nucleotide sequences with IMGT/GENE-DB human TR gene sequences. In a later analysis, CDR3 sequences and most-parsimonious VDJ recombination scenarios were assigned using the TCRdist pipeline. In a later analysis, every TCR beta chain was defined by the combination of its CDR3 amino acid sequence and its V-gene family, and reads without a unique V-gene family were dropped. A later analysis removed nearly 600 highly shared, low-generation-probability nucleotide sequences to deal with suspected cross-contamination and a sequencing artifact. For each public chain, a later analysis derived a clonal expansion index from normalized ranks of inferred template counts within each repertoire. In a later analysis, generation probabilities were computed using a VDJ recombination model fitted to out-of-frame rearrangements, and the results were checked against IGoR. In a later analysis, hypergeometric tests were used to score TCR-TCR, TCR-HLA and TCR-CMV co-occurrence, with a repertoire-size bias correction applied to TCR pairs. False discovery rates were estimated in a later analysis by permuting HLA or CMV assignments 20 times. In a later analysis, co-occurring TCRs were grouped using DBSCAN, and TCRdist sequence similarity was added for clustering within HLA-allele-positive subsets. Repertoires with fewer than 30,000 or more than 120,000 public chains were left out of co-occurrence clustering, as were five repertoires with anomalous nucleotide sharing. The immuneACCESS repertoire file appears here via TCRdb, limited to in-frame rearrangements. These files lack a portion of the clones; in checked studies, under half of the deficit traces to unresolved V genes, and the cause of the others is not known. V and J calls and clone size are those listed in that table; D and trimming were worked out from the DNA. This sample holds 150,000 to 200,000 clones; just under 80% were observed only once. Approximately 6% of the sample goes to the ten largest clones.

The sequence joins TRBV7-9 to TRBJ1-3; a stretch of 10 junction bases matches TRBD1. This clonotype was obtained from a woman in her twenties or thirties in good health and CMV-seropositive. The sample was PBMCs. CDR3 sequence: CASSVPGQGKSGNTIYF. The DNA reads TGTGCCAGCAGCGTGCCGGGACAGGGGAAATCTGGAAACACCATATATTTT.